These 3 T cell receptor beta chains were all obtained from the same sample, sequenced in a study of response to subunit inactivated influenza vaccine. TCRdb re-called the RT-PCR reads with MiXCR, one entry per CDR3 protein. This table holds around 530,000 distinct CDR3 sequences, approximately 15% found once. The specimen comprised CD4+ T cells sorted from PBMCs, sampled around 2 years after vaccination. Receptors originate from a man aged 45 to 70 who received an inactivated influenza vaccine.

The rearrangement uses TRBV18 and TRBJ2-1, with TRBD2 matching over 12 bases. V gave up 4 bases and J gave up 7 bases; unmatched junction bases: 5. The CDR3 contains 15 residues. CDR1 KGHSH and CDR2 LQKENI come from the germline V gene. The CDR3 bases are TGTGCCAGCTCACTACTAGCGGGGGGCCAAAATGAGCAGTTCTTC. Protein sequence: CASSLLAGGQNEQFF.

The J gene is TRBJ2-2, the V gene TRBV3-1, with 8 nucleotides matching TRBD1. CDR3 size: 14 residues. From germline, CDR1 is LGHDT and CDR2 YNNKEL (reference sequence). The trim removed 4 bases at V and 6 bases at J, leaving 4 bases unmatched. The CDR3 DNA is TGTGCCAGCAGCCGGAGACAGGGGTCCGGGGAGCTGTTTTTT. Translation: CASSRRQGSGELFF. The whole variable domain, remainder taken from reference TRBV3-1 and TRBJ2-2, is DTAVSQTPKYLVTQMGNDKSIKCEQNLGHDTMYWYKQDSKKFLKIMFSYNNKELIINETVPNRFSPKSPDKAHLNLHINSLELGDSAVYFCASSRRQGSGELFFGEGSRLTVL.

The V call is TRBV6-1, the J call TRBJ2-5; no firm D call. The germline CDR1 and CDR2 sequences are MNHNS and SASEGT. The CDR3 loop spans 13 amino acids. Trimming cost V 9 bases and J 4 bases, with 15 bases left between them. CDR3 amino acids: CARRCGGRETQYF. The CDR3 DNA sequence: TGTGCCAGACGTTGTGGCGGAAGAGAGACCCAGTACTTC.